The text below deals with one TCR beta chain. This sample is part of a study of blood T cell repertoires in COVID-19. For the study at large: Material from acute and convalescent COVID-19 was sourced from the United States, Italy and Spain. PBMCs, B-cell-depleted T cells, or T cells provided the cDNA or gDNA that made up the material.

This CDR3 spans 17 amino acids. Trimming took 0 bases from V and 3 from J, leaving 19 bases between them. CDR1 and CDR2 from the germline V gene are SGDLS and YYNGEE. Original data processing: Nucleated cell counts were estimated from reference gene primer amplification. TCRdb keeps only in-frame clones here, not all; method: immunoSEQ multiplex PCR. V, J and clone size were drawn from that table, and D and trimming were deduced from the DNA. The data contain nearly 250,000 clones, about 87% of them seen just once; the ten biggest clones take up 0.87%. Sequenced material: PBMCs or T cells enriched from blood (not recorded which). This receptor was obtained from a man aged 50-60 years who had been exposed to COVID-19. The chain employs TRBV9 and TRBJ2-7, with a tentative D call TRBD1 (6 bases). For the CDR3, the DNA is TGTGCCAGCAGCGTAGCCCCGGTAGCGCAGGGGAACTACGAGCAGTACTTC. It translates to CASSVAPVAQGNYEQYF.